These 26 T cell receptor beta chains came from one sample sequenced in a study of T cell responses to AZD1222 COVID-19 vaccine. Data came from immunoSEQ multiplex PCR; TCRdb stores just in-frame clones and leaves some out. This sample yields some 110,000 clones, of which over 75% are seen a single time; about 17% belongs to the top ten. The specimen comprised peripheral blood, sampled on day 0 of AZD1222 vaccination. The receptors were sampled from an adult in good health.

V is TRBV9 and J is TRBJ1-2, with D hard to call. The CDR3 consists of 15 residues. With 2 bases removed from V and 4 bases from J, the gap between germline ends came to 15 bases. Germline lookup yields CDR1 SGDLS and CDR2 YYNGEE. This CDR3 is CASSVGPSPLYGYTF. Written as DNA, the CDR3 is TGTGCCAGCAGCGTCGGCCCGTCCCCCCTCTATGGCTACACCTTC.

V and J are TRBV9 and TRBJ1-4, with no clear D. The CDR3 has 14 residues. Germline-derived CDR1 and CDR2 are SGDLS and YYNGEE. V was clipped by 2 bases and J by 4 bases, with 9 bases between them. The CDR3 protein is CASSVGENNEKLFF. CDR3 DNA sequence: TGTGCCAGCAGCGTCGGGGAGAATAATGAAAAACTGTTTTTT.

This clone was detected once. The rearrangement uses TRBV5-1 and TRBJ1-6; the match to TRBD1 covers 10 bases. Germline CDR1 and CDR2: SGHRS and YFSETQ. V lost 4 bases, J lost 7 bases, and 8 bases stayed unmatched. The CDR3 totals 16 residues. The CDR3 DNA is TGCGCCAGCAGCCAACCGGGACAGGGGAGGAATTCACCCCTCCACTTT. It yields the protein CASSQPGQGRNSPLHF.

The chain couples TRBV4-1 to TRBJ1-1; 7 bases fit TRBD1. CDR1 and CDR2 (germline): MGHRA, YSYEKL. The V segment lost 0 bases and the J segment 5 bases; nucleotides outside the gene matches: 6. The CDR3 has 15 residues. DNA of the CDR3: TGCGCCAGCAGCCAAGATCTCCGCAGGGGGACTGAAGCTTTCTTT. Its protein product is CASSQDLRRGTEAFF.

This clone has just one count. This chain joins TRBV5-1 and TRBJ1-2; D not resolved. V was shortened by 4 bases and J by 5 bases, with 12 bases between the two germline ends. CDR3 length equals 13 residues. Germline V CDR1 and CDR2: SGHRS, YFSETQ. The CDR3 nucleotides read TGCGCCAGCAGCGACGACGGGAGTTATGGCTACACCTTC. It encodes CASSDDGSYGYTF.

The rearrangement links TRBV11-1 to TRBJ2-7; perhaps TRBD1 as D (5 bases). The CDR3 loop spans 14 amino acids. V was clipped by 0 bases and J by 1 base, with 7 bases between them. In germline, CDR1 is SGHAT, CDR2 FQDESV (reference sequence). The CDR3 sequence: CASSLAGASYEQYF. DNA of the CDR3: TGTGCCAGCAGCTTAGCAGGGGCATCCTACGAGCAGTACTTC.

The chain recombines TRBV6-1 with TRBJ1-5, with D unclear. The germline V gene has CDR1 MNHNS and CDR2 SASEGT. Trimming removed 0 bases from V and 6 bases from J, with 9 bases in between. This CDR3 is 14 amino acids long. The CDR3 spells CASSEAEHSQPQHF. The CDR3 DNA reads as TGTGCCAGCAGTGAAGCTGAGCATTCTCAGCCCCAGCATTTT.

By frequency in the sample, this clone is medium-sized. The chain is built from TRBV19 and TRBJ2-7; D may be TRBD1 or TRBD2 (5 bases each). CDR1 LNHDA and CDR2 SQIVND come from the germline V gene (reference sequence). The ends were cut back, 2 bases at V and 3 bases at J, with 11 bases in the middle. The CDR3 is made up of 14 amino acids. CDR3: CASSISGTLYEQYF. The CDR3 DNA follows: TGTGCCAGTAGTATATCAGGGACCCTCTACGAGCAGTACTTC.

The rearrangement joins TRBV6-5 to TRBJ1-1, with D unresolved. Germline V gene sequence: CDR1 MNHEY, CDR2 SVGAGI. This CDR3 has 13 amino acids. Trimming cost V 4 bases and J 1 base, with 7 bases left between them. As DNA, the CDR3 is TGTGCCAGCAGTTTAAATACGAACACTGAAGCTTTCTTT. Encoded protein: CASSLNTNTEAFF.

The V call is TRBV19, the J call TRBJ1-4; no firm D call. Germline V gene lookup returns CDR1 LNHDA and CDR2 SQIVND (reference sequence). V was pared by 7 bases and J by 0 bases, with 21 bases between. CDR3 length equals 18 residues. CDR3 DNA sequence: TGTGCCAGTACTCTAACACCCCCGGTCCGCTCAACTAATGAAAAACTGTTTTTT. This sequence encodes CASTLTPPVRSTNEKLFF.

J is TRBJ1-1 and V is TRBV19; no clear D. The germline V and J ends were trimmed by 5 bases and 5 bases, with 12 bases remaining between them. Germline loops: CDR1 LNHDA, CDR2 SQIVND (reference sequence). The CDR3 sequence is 13 residues long. CDR3: CASSEFGETEAFF. CDR3 in DNA: TGTGCCAGTAGTGAGTTTGGGGAAACTGAAGCTTTCTTT.

This sequence joins TRBV7-2 and TRBJ2-3; 12 bases agree with TRBD2. The CDR3 is made up of 16 amino acids. V lost 9 bases, J lost 4 bases, and 11 bases stayed unmatched. Germline V lookup: CDR1 SGHTA, CDR2 FQGNSA. The CDR3 region is CASPPPASGGADTQYF. The CDR3 nucleotides read TGTGCCAGTCCCCCCCCCGCTAGCGGGGGGGCAGATACGCAGTATTTT.

The chain links TRBV5-1 to TRBJ1-3; D might be TRBD1 (5 bases). The CDR3 covers 15 residues. V was pared by 1 base and J by 0 bases, with 8 bases between. Germline CDR1 reads SGHRS; CDR2 reads YFSETQ. The CDR3 sequence: CASSLQGVSGNTIYF. Written as DNA, the CDR3 is TGCGCCAGCAGCTTGCAGGGAGTCTCTGGAAACACCATATATTTT.

This rearrangement joins TRBV3-1 (or the pseudogene TRBV3-2) to TRBJ2-5, with TRBD2 matching over 13 bases. The CDR3 has 15 residues. V shed 8 bases, J shed 2 bases, and the junction held 5 bases outside the gene matches. Germline CDR1 is LGHDT and CDR2 is YNNKEL (reference sequence). The CDR3 nucleotides read TGTGCCAGCTCGCAGGGACTAGCGGGACAAGAGACCCAGTACTTC. Translation: CASSQGLAGQETQYF.

The chain has TRBV19 and TRBJ1-5; TRBD1 matches 7 bases. Trimming took 3 bases from V and 3 from J; bases not matched to a gene: 17. Germline CDR1 and CDR2: LNHDA and SQIVND (reference sequence). This CDR3 comprises 19 residues. In DNA, the CDR3 is TGTGCCAGTAGTATGGGAGGGGGCAAGATTATAATAGACAATCAGCCCCAGCATTTT. Translating it yields CASSMGGGKIIIDNQPQHF.

The chain employs TRBV7-3 and TRBJ1-1, with D possibly matching TRBD1 (6 bases). Trimming cost V 4 bases and J 4 bases, with 16 bases left between them. The V gene's germline CDR1 is SGHTA and CDR2 FQGTGA. The CDR3 runs 15 residues. CDR3 protein: CASSSAGQGGTEAFF. The CDR3 nucleotides read TGTGCCAGCAGCTCCGCGGGACAAGGGGGCACTGAAGCTTTCTTT.

The V and J genes are TRBV6-1 and TRBJ1-4; no clear D gene. Germline CDR1 is MNHNS and CDR2 is SASEGT. Trimming pared 2 bases from V and 11 bases from J, leaving 12 bases between. This CDR3 region has 13 residues. The CDR3 region has the DNA TGTGCCAGCAGTGAAAATCGGGGTGAGAAACTGTTTTTT. Translated: CASSENRGEKLFF.

This clone has just a few counts. The chain couples TRBV25-1 to TRBJ2-1; 9 bases map to TRBD1. CDR1 is MGHDK and CDR2 is SYGVNS in the germline V gene. The CDR3 sequence is 15 residues long. With V trimmed by 3 bases and J by 6 bases, 6 bases remained unmatched. In nucleotides, the CDR3 is TGTGCCAGCAGTGATTCCAGGACAGGGGTCAATGAGCAGTTCTTC. It yields the protein CASSDSRTGVNEQFF.

The chain uses TRBV19 and TRBJ1-2; 9 nucleotides line up with TRBD1. The germline gives CDR1 LNHDA, CDR2 SQIVND (reference sequence). The V and J ends lost 6 bases and 8 bases, in that order; junction bases with no gene match: 7. The CDR3 extends over 13 amino acids. CDR3 region: CASSKTGGRGYTF. CDR3 coding DNA: TGTGCCAGTAGCAAAACAGGGGGCAGAGGCTACACCTTC. The complete variable domain, with remaining parts taken from reference TRBV19 and TRBJ1-2, reads DGGITQSPKYLFRKEGQNVTLSCEQNLNHDAMYWYRQDPGQGLRLIYYSQIVNDFQKGDIAEGYSVSREKKESFPLTVTSAQKNPTAFYLCASSKTGGRGYTFGSGTRLTVV.

The chain uses TRBV12-3 or TRBV12-4 and TRBJ2-7; no firm D call. CDR3 size: 11 residues. The ends were cut back, 6 bases at V and 6 bases at J, with 9 bases in the middle. The CDR3 spells CASSPSGEQYF. DNA for the CDR3: TGTGCCAGCAGCCCTTCCGGCGAGCAGTACTTC.

The genes are TRBV5-8 and TRBJ2-7; D possibly uses TRBD1 or TRBD2 (6 bases each). CDR1 and CDR2 (germline): SGHTS, YDEGEE. The CDR3 totals 14 residues. V was clipped by 2 bases and J by 2 bases, with 11 bases between them. The CDR3 reads CASSLQGGPYEQYF. The CDR3 nucleotides read TGTGCCAGCAGCTTACAGGGAGGCCCCTACGAGCAGTACTTC.

The chain joins TRBV7-8 to TRBJ1-2, with a weak D call TRBD1 (6 bases). The V end was cut by 5 bases, the J end by 1 base, with 23 bases between. The CDR3 spans 18 residues. Germline CDR1 SGHVS, CDR2 FQNEAQ. CDR3 sequence reads: CASSLEGVAQGRNYGYTF. The CDR3 DNA reads as TGTGCCAGCAGCCTAGAGGGTGTGGCACAGGGACGTAACTATGGCTACACCTTC.

In DNA, the CDR3 is TGTGCCAGCACCTGGAACAGTGGGGGCCAAGAGACCCAGTACTTC. This translates into CASTWNSGGQETQYF. The chain employs TRBV2 and TRBJ2-5; D is tentatively TRBD1 or TRBD2 (5 bases each). Trimming cost V 7 bases and J 1 base, with 16 bases left between them. The CDR3 is 15 residues long. Germline CDR1 SNHLY, CDR2 FYNNEI. The variable domain in full, with the rest retrieved from reference TRBV2 and TRBJ2-5, is EPEVTQTPSHQVTQMGQEVILRCVPISNHLYFYWYRQILGQKVEFLVSFYNNEISEKSEIFDDQFSVERPDGSNFTLKIRSTKLEDSAMYFCASTWNSGGQETQYFGPGTRLLVL.

The chain uses TRBV6-5 and TRBJ1-1; D unclear. The CDR3 has 12 amino acids. Germline values: CDR1 MNHEY, CDR2 SVGAGI. Trimming cost V 4 bases and J 4 bases, with 7 bases left between them. The CDR3 sequence is CASSSRPTEAFF. CDR3 DNA: TGTGCCAGCAGTTCCCGGCCCACTGAAGCTTTCTTT.

V is TRBV9 and J is TRBJ2-1, with TRBD2 as a possible D gene (7 bases). Between the trimmed V and J ends, which lost 0 bases and 9 bases, there was a span of 16 bases. The germline CDR1 and CDR2 sequences are SGDLS and YYNGEE. The CDR3 sequence is 15 residues long. The CDR3 DNA reads as TGTGCCAGCAGCGTAGTGTGGGGGGGCCAAAGTGAGCAGTTCTTC. Protein product: CASSVVWGGQSEQFF.

The chain is built from TRBV7-3 and TRBJ2-3; TRBD2 aligns across 7 bases. Germline assignment: CDR1 SGHTA and CDR2 FQGTGA. The CDR3 runs 16 residues. V trimming: 5 bases; J trimming: 4 bases; junction bases outside the gene matches: 12. The CDR3 reads CASSPGSGGVADTQYF. The CDR3 DNA reads as TGTGCCAGCAGCCCAGGGTCGGGGGGAGTAGCAGATACGCAGTATTTT.